Each of the 31 T cell receptor beta chains below was sequenced from the same sample in a study of shared clonotypes between healthy human individuals. Measured with immunoSEQ multiplex PCR; TCRdb has only the in-frame clones, and not every one. The table includes 2 million or so clones, 85% to 95% detected once. Sequencing input: naive CD4+ T cells sorted from blood. Subset of the sample: CD45RA+ positively selected. Source of these receptors: a man younger than 30 in good health.

V and J are TRBV11-2 and TRBJ1-4, with a possible D match to TRBD1 (5 bases). The germline CDR1 and CDR2 sequences are SGHAT and FQNNGV. V lost 5 bases, J lost 1 base, and 14 bases lay in between. This CDR3 is 16 amino acids long. CDR3 nucleotide sequence: TGTGCCAGCAGCCTCAACACGGGGGGAACTAATGAAAAACTGTTTTTT. Residues: CASSLNTGGTNEKLFF.

V usage is TRBV6-1 and J usage is TRBJ1-4; D is possibly TRBD1 (5 bases). Trimming took off 8 bases at V and 7 bases at J, with 14 bases between the two ends. CDR3 length: 13 residues. CDR1 MNHNS and CDR2 SASEGT come from the germline V gene. The chain's CDR3 is CASSDSRLEKLFF. The CDR3 nucleotides read TGTGCCAGCTCAGACAGCAGACTTGAAAAACTGTTTTTT.

V is TRBV28 and J is TRBJ2-1; D tentatively fits TRBD1 or TRBD2 (5 bases each). Trimming left V 2 bases short and J 6 bases short, with 17 bases between. The CDR3 runs to 16 residues. Germline loops: CDR1 MDHEN, CDR2 SYDVKM. CDR3 protein: CASSLTPGRGFNEQFF. The CDR3 DNA follows: TGTGCCAGCAGTTTAACACCGGGACGCGGGTTCAATGAGCAGTTCTTC.

The chain joins TRBV28 to TRBJ2-2, with TRBD2 matching over 9 bases. The CDR3 spans 15 residues. Germline CDR1 reads MDHEN; CDR2 reads SYDVKM. V shed 3 bases, J shed 6 bases, and the junction held 5 bases outside the gene matches. Written as DNA, the CDR3 is TGTGCCAGCAGTTTGGGACTAGCATTGGCCGGGGAGCTGTTTTTT. This gives the protein CASSLGLALAGELFF.

The chain is built from TRBV12-2 and TRBJ2-3; the table's D call, TRBD2, was not checked against the DNA. TRBV12-2 is a pseudogene. This CDR3 contains 13 residues. CDR3 region: CASRPPSRGTQYF. As DNA, the CDR3 is TGTGCAAGTCGCCCTCCTAGTCGGGGTACGCAGTATTTT.

The J gene is TRBJ1-6, the V gene TRBV28; 9 bases map to TRBD1. This CDR3 has 19 residues. Per the germline V gene, CDR1 is MDHEN and CDR2 is SYDVKM. V dropped 3 bases and J dropped 7; count of bases not matched to a gene: 16. The CDR3 sequence is CASSFGGARTGANNSPLHF. In DNA form, the CDR3 reads TGTGCCAGCAGTTTCGGTGGCGCTCGGACAGGGGCTAACAATTCACCCCTCCACTTT.

This chain joins TRBV10-3 and TRBJ1-1; TRBD1 is a possible D gene (5 bases). Germline CDR1 is ENHRY and CDR2 is SYGVKD. The ends were cut back, 6 bases at V and 5 bases at J, with 16 bases in the middle. This CDR3 has 14 residues. CDR3 DNA sequence: TGTGCCATCAGAAATGACCAGGGCGGGACTGAAGCTTTCTTT. It yields the protein CAIRNDQGGTEAFF.

The rearrangement links TRBV27 to TRBJ2-3, with 11 bases identical to TRBD2. Germline V gene lookup returns CDR1 MNHEY and CDR2 SMNVEV (reference sequence). There are 16 residues in the CDR3. With 9 bases clipped from V and 1 base from J, the junction kept 9 bases outside the gene matches. The CDR3 DNA sequence: TGTGCCAGTTTTCCGGGACTAGCGGATGGCACAGATACGCAGTATTTT. Translated: CASFPGLADGTDTQYF.

The CDR3, as DNA: TGTGCCAGCAGTTCCTCGGCGAAAGCTTCATTCACAGATACGCAGTATTTT. This translates into CASSSSAKASFTDTQYF. The V gene is TRBV28, the J gene TRBJ2-3; D is unclear. The CDR3 length is 17 residues. V lost 4 bases and J 2 bases, leaving 19 bases between the germline ends. Germline V CDR1 and CDR2: MDHEN, SYDVKM.

This clone was seen more than once but under ten times. The J gene is TRBJ2-7, the V gene TRBV5-8; weak D call: TRBD2 (5 bases). Germline loops: CDR1 SGHTS, CDR2 YDEGEE. The CDR3 consists of 11 residues. V was trimmed by 3 bases and J by 8 bases, leaving 9 bases between them. The CDR3 spells CASSSLGKQYF. In DNA, the CDR3 is TGTGCCAGCAGCTCGCTCGGGAAGCAGTACTTC. The full variable domain, completed using reference TRBV5-8 and TRBJ2-7, is EAGVTQSPTHLIKTRGQQATLRCSPISGHTSVYWYQQALGLGLQFLLWYDEGEERNRGNFPPRFSGRQFPNYSSELNVNALELEDSALYLCASSSLGKQYFGPGTRLTVT.

This clone has a count of ten or more. The sample carries other DNA sequences with the same CDR3. The V gene is TRBV30, the J gene TRBJ2-5, with D perhaps matching TRBD2 (5 bases). Germline V CDR1 and CDR2: GTSNPN, SVGIG (reference sequence). CDR3 length equals 12 residues. V was shortened by 2 bases and J by 5 bases, with 9 bases between the two germline ends. DNA for the CDR3: TGTGCCTGGAGTCTCCCGGGGGAGACCCAGTACTTC. It yields the protein CAWSLPGETQYF.

In this sample, this clone turned up once. V is TRBV19 and J is TRBJ1-2; 9 bases are a match to TRBD1. V was pared by 4 bases and J by 8 bases, with 8 bases of the junction left unmatched. This CDR3 spans 14 amino acids. CDR1 is LNHDA and CDR2 is SQIVND in the germline V gene (reference sequence). The CDR3 protein is CASSTQTGQGGYTF. The CDR3 nucleotides are TGTGCCAGTAGTACGCAAACGGGACAGGGAGGCTACACCTTC. Together with reference TRBV19 and TRBJ1-2, the CDR3 gives the full variable domain: DGGITQSPKYLFRKEGQNVTLSCEQNLNHDAMYWYRQDPGQGLRLIYYSQIVNDFQKGDIAEGYSVSREKKESFPLTVTSAQKNPTAFYLCASSTQTGQGGYTFGSGTRLTVV.

The chain employs TRBV7-9 and TRBJ2-7; D uncertain. This CDR3 contains 18 residues. CDR1 SEHNR and CDR2 FQNEAQ come from the germline V gene (reference sequence). The germline V and J ends were trimmed by 2 bases and 2 bases, with 22 bases remaining between them. The CDR3 region is CASSLLEQSPRAPYEQYF. The CDR3 DNA reads as TGTGCCAGCAGCTTATTAGAACAAAGTCCTCGGGCCCCCTACGAGCAGTACTTC.

The chain has TRBV7-2 and TRBJ1-1; a possible D gene is TRBD1 (6 bases). Germline V gene sequence: CDR1 SGHTA, CDR2 FQGNSA. Deletions cut 9 bases from V and 0 bases from J, with 11 bases between. This CDR3 has 13 residues. The CDR3 is CASKDSLNTEAFF. The CDR3 DNA sequence: TGTGCCAGTAAGGACAGCTTGAACACTGAAGCTTTCTTT.

Remarks on this clone: The conserved phenylalanine or tryptophan is not found at the CDR3 terminus, so this likely reflects a read error. The rearrangement links TRBV6-5 to TRBJ1-1; D unclear. Germline V gives CDR1 MNHEY, CDR2 SVGAGI. Trimming pared 6 bases from V and 7 bases from J, leaving 9 bases between. This CDR3 has 11 amino acids. CDR3 nucleotides: TGTGCCAGCAGCGACGGTTATGAAGCTTTCCTT. This sequence encodes CASSDGYEAFL.

The V call is TRBV5-6, the J call TRBJ1-2; D is unclear. V gave up 4 bases and J gave up 0 bases, with 7 bases separating them. The CDR3 is 13 amino acids. Germline CDR1 is SGHDT and CDR2 is YYEEEE. CDR3 sequence: CASSQDANYGYTF. CDR3 bases: TGTGCCAGCAGCCAGGACGCTAACTATGGCTACACCTTC. The complete variable domain, with remaining parts taken from reference TRBV5-6 and TRBJ1-2, reads DAGVTQSPTHLIKTRGQQVTLRCSPKSGHDTVSWYQQALGQGPQFIFQYYEEEERQRGNFPDRFSGHQFPNYSSELNVNALLLGDSALYLCASSQDANYGYTFGSGTRLTVV.

This chain links TRBV30 with TRBJ1-3; D might be TRBD1 (6 bases). CDR1 GTSNPN and CDR2 SVGIG come from the germline V gene (reference sequence). The V and J ends lost 7 bases and 8 bases respectively, with 15 bases between them. This CDR3 spans 12 amino acids. CDR3 sequence reads: CASGQNVYTIYF. The CDR3 nucleotides are TGTGCCTCCGGACAGAATGTCTACACCATATATTTT. Filled out from reference TRBV30 and TRBJ1-3, the complete variable domain reads SQTIHQWPATLVQPVGSPLSLECTVEGTSNPNLYWYRQAAGRGLQLLFYSVGIGQISSEVPQNLSASRPQDRQFILSSKKLLLSDSGFYLCASGQNVYTIYFGEGSWLTVV.

The gene calls are TRBV9 and TRBJ2-7, with a weak D call TRBD2 (5 bases). V lost 3 bases and J 3 bases, leaving 28 bases between the germline ends. CDR1 and CDR2 from the germline V gene are SGDLS and YYNGEE. This CDR3 comprises 19 residues. CDR3 sequence (DNA): TGTGCCAGCAGCGAAGACCAGCGCCGTGTCAGCGGAACCTACTACGAGCAGTACTTC. It translates to CASSEDQRRVSGTYYEQYF.

Details on this clone: Other nucleotide sequences from this sample produce the same CDR3. This chain joins TRBV6-1 and TRBJ1-1; D is possibly TRBD1 (5 bases). Germline CDR1 is MNHNS and CDR2 is SASEGT. Trimming cost V 8 bases and J 1 base, with 11 bases left between them. This CDR3 has 13 residues. In DNA, the CDR3 is TGTGCCAGCCGCCCAACAGGGAACACTGAAGCTTTCTTT. Translated: CASRPTGNTEAFF.

The rearrangement links TRBV18 to TRBJ2-1; TRBD1 is a possible D gene (7 bases). Per the germline V gene, CDR1 is KGHSH and CDR2 is LQKENI. Trimming left V 6 bases short and J 8 bases short, with 20 bases between. This CDR3 comprises 15 residues. The CDR3 spells CASSGGQPISDEQFF. CDR3 sequence (DNA): TGTGCCAGCTCCGGGGGACAGCCTATTAGCGATGAGCAGTTCTTC.

V and J are TRBV18 and TRBJ2-2, with 10 bases lining up with TRBD2. The germline V gene encodes CDR1 KGHSH and CDR2 LQKENI. Trimming at V came to 3 bases and at J to 1 base, leaving 5 bases not matched to a gene. This CDR3 has 17 residues. In DNA form, the CDR3 reads TGTGCCAGCTCACCGGGAGCGGGAGGGATGAACACCGGGGAGCTGTTTTTT. Translating it yields CASSPGAGGMNTGELFF.

This clone was recorded once. The V and J genes are TRBV5-4 and TRBJ2-1; D is perhaps TRBD1 (5 bases). The CDR3 totals 14 residues. Germline CDR1 reads SGHNT; CDR2 reads YYREEE (reference sequence). The V and J ends lost 4 bases and 5 bases respectively, with 13 bases between them. CDR3 sequence (DNA): TGTGCCAGCAGCCCGGCGATAGGGGACAATGAGCAGTTCTTC. Encoded protein: CASSPAIGDNEQFF.

The J gene is TRBJ2-7, the V gene TRBV7-2, with D uncertain. The CDR3 sequence is 13 residues long. V shed 1 base and J shed 6 bases, with 10 bases lying between them. Germline CDR1 is SGHTA and CDR2 is FQGNSA. Here the CDR3 reads CASSLVPLLEQYF. The CDR3 nucleotides are TGTGCCAGCAGCTTAGTACCCTTGCTCGAGCAGTACTTC.

Regarding this clone: Other nucleotide sequences in the sample specify the same CDR3. This chain joins TRBV18 and TRBJ2-4; D may be TRBD1 (5 bases). The CDR3 contains 14 residues. Germline V gene sequence: CDR1 KGHSH, CDR2 LQKENI. The V gene lost 3 bases and the J gene lost 0 bases, with 6 bases spanning the gap. This chain's CDR3 is CASSPQGAKNIQYF. As DNA, the CDR3 is TGTGCCAGCTCACCTCAGGGAGCCAAAAACATTCAGTACTTC.

The chain recombines TRBV4-1 with TRBJ1-4; maybe TRBD1 (6 bases). Trimming shortened V by 5 bases and J by 8 bases, and 18 bases separated the two germline ends. The CDR3 runs 15 residues. The germline gives CDR1 MGHRA, CDR2 YSYEKL. CDR3 residues: CASSEILGAREKLFF. The CDR3 DNA follows: TGCGCCAGCAGCGAGATATTGGGGGCTCGAGAAAAACTGTTTTTT.

The chain is built from TRBV18 and TRBJ1-1; D unresolved. Germline V gene sequence: CDR1 KGHSH, CDR2 LQKENI. The CDR3 covers 14 residues. Trimming removed 2 bases at V and 2 bases at J, with 9 bases between. As DNA, the CDR3 is TGTGCCAGCTCACCAAAGGGTAGTAACACTGAAGCTTTCTTT. It encodes CASSPKGSNTEAFF.

The V call is TRBV29-1, the J call TRBJ1-1, with D uncertain. Trimming removed 4 bases from V and 1 base from J, with 16 bases in between. Germline V gives CDR1 SQVTM, CDR2 ANQGSEA. The CDR3 runs to 15 residues. CDR3 DNA: TGCAGCGTTGCTCCGACTCTCCAAGCGAACACTGAAGCTTTCTTT. Amino acids: CSVAPTLQANTEAFF. Full variable domain (missing parts from reference TRBV29-1 and TRBJ1-1): SAVISQKPSRDICQRGTSLTIQCQVDSQVTMMFWYRQQPGQSLTLIATANQGSEATYESGFVIDKFPISRPNLTFSTLTVSNMSPEDSSIYLCSVAPTLQANTEAFFGQGTRLTVV.

CDR3 in DNA: TGTGCCAGTAGTAATGAGGGGTTGGGTGAAAAACTGTTTTTT. Translated, it gives CASSNEGLGEKLFF. V usage is TRBV19 and J usage is TRBJ1-4, with a possible D match to TRBD1 (5 bases). The V and J ends lost 4 bases and 7 bases respectively, with 13 bases between them. Germline CDR1 reads LNHDA; CDR2 reads SQIVND (reference sequence). The CDR3 is made up of 14 amino acids.

The genes are TRBV18 and TRBJ1-2, with no clear D. There are 14 residues in the CDR3. V dropped 2 bases and J dropped 1 base, with 8 bases sitting between them. Per germline, CDR1 KGHSH and CDR2 LQKENI. The CDR3 region has the DNA TGTGCCAGCTCACCATTGGCCGTTAACTATGGCTACACCTTC. Translated, it gives CASSPLAVNYGYTF.

V usage is TRBV18 and J usage is TRBJ2-7, with D maybe TRBD1 (6 bases). With 5 bases removed from V and 6 bases from J, the gap between germline ends came to 8 bases. CDR1 is KGHSH and CDR2 is LQKENI in the germline V gene. CDR3 length equals 11 residues. CDR3 sequence (DNA): TGTGCCAGCTCAAGGGGGAGCGAGCAGTACTTC. Translating gives CASSRGSEQYF.

The rearrangement links TRBV19 to TRBJ2-7; D is perhaps TRBD1 (6 bases). This CDR3 has 13 residues. Per germline, CDR1 LNHDA and CDR2 SQIVND (reference sequence). The germline V and J ends were trimmed by 4 bases and 5 bases, with 12 bases remaining between them. For the CDR3, the DNA is TGTGCCAGTAGTAGAAACAGGGACCACGAGCAGTACTTC. This translates into CASSRNRDHEQYF.